This record covers a single T cell receptor beta chain. CDR3 and TCR beta VDJ profiling relied on a genomic DNA template. Using its own MiXCR run on the reads, TCRdb lists one record per CDR3 protein. The sample lists 150,000 to 200,000 distinct CDR3 sequences; 64% were seen once. These data originate in a study of CD8+CD57+ T cells in acquired aplastic anemia. Turning to the study itself: DNA per sorted CD4+ or CD8+ sample ranged about 0.2 to 27.4 ug, averaging 3.2 ug.

The V gene lost 5 bases and the J gene lost 1 base, with 8 bases spanning the gap. The CDR3 is made up of 13 amino acids. Germline CDR1 reads SGHTA; CDR2 reads FQGNSA. This chain links TRBV7-2 with TRBJ2-5; TRBD1 might be the D (6 bases). The clonotype was recovered from a human donor with severe aplastic anemia or a healthy control (not recorded which). The sample taken for sequencing was sorted CD4+, CD8+, or CD8+CD57+ T cells (not recorded which) from PBMCs. This CDR3 is CASSRQVQETQYF. The CDR3 DNA sequence: TGTGCCAGCAGCCGACAGGTCCAAGAGACCCAGTACTTC.